This paragraph covers one TCR beta chain sequence. The antigen it binds to is not known. Per-nucleotide qualities are absent, and no much larger clonotype sits a single base away. The sample comes from a study of T cells of healthy individuals (dated by TCRdb to between 2017 and 2018). Cut back by 6 bases and 4 bases, the V and J ends lie 18 bases apart. In the germline V gene, CDR1 corresponds to SGHDN and CDR2 to FVKESK. The CDR3 has 15 amino acids, counting the end cysteine and phenylalanine. Only CDR3 DNA remains: 45 bases, in frame from the first base. The library was generated by 5' RACE. Sequencing took place on an Illumina MiSeq. Using fastp at Q25 and MiXCR, TCRdb reprocessed the public reads and kept productive beta chains. Rows are combined by CDR3 protein, so each entry shows the most common genes and DNA. The sample includes around 63,000 distinct CDR3 sequences, with around 15% observed a single time. The ten largest make up about 4.4% of the sample.

The sequence was collected from a human donor in good health. The V and J genes are TRBV14 and TRBJ1-1, with TRBD1 as a weak D call on 5 bases. The CDR3 region has the sequence CASSSTGGGATEAFF. The DNA sequence is as follows: TGTGCCAGCAGTTCAACGGGGGGAGGTGCCACTGAAGCTTTCTTT.